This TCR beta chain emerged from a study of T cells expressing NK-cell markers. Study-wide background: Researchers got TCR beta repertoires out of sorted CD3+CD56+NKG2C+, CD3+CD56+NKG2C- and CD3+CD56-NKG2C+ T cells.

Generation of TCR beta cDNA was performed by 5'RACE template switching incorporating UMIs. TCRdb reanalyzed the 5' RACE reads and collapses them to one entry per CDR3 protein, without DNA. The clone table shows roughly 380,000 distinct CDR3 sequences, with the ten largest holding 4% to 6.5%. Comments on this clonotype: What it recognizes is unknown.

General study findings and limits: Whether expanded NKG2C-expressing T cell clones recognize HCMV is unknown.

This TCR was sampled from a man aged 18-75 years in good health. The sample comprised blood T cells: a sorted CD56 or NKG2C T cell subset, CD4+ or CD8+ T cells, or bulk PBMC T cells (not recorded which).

CDR3: CASSETYGAQHF. The V gene is TRBV6-1, the J gene TRBJ1-5. Germline CDR1 is MNHNS and CDR2 is SASEGT. This CDR3 is built from 12 residues.